This T cell receptor beta chain comes out of a study of T cells after somatic rescue of genetic block. Only in-frame clones appear in the TCRdb table, and some are missing; sequencing was by immunoSEQ multiplex PCR. The profile shows about 8,000 clones, 80% to 85% of them singletons. This receptor was identified in a boy between 5 and 17 years old. The sample comprised peripheral blood mononuclear cells (PBMCs).

The CDR3 is CASSWGASGTQETQYF. In DNA, the CDR3 is TGTGCCAGCAGTTGGGGGGCTAGCGGCACCCAAGAGACCCAGTACTTC. V and J are TRBV28 and TRBJ2-5; D perhaps matches TRBD2 (7 bases). The ends were cut back, 4 bases at V and 1 base at J, with 16 bases in the middle. This CDR3 is 16 amino acids long. Per the germline V gene, CDR1 is MDHEN and CDR2 is SYDVKM.